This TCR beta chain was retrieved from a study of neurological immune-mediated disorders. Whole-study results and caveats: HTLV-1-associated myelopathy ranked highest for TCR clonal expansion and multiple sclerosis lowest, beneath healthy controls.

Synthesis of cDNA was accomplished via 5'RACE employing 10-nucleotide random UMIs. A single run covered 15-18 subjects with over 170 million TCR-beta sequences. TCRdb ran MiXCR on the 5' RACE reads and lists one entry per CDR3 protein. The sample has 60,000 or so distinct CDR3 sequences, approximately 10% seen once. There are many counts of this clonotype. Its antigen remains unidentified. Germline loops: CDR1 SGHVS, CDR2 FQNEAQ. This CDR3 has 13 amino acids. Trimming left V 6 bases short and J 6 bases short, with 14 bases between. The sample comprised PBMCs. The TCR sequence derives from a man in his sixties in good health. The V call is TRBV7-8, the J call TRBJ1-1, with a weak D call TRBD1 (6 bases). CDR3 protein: CASSRTGSSEAFF. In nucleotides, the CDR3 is TGTGCCAGCAGTCGAACAGGGTCCTCTGAAGCTTTCTTT.